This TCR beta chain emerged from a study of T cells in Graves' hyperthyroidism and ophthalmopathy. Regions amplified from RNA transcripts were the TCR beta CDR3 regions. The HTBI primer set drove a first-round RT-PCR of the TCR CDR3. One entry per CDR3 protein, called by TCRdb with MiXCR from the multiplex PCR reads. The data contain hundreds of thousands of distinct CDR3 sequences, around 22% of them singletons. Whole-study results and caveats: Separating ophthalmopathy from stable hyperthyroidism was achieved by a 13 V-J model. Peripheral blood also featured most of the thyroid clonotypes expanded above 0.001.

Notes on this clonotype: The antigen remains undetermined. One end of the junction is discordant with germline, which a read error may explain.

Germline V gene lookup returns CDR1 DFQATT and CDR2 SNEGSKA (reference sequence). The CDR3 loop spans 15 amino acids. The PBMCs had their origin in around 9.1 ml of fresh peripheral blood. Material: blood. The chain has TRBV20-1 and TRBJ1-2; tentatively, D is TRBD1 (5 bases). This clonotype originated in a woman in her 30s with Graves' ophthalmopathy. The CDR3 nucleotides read TGCAGTGCTCACGGGGTAGGCAGGGCGGACTATGGCTGCACCTTC. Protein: CSAHGVGRADYGCTF.